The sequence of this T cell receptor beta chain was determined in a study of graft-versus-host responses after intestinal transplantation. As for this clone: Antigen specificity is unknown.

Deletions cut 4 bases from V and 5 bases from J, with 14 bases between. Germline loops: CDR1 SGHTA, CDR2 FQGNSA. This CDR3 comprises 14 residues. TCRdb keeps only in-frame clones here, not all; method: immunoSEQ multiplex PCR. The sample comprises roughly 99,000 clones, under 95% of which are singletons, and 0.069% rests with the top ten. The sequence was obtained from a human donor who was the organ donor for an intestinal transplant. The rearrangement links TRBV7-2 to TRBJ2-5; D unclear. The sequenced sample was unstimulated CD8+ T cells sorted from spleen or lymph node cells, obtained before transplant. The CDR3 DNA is TGTGCCAGCAGCTCGCCCGCCGGGTTGGAGACCCAGTACTTC. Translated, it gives CASSSPAGLETQYF.